The following is a T cell receptor (beta chain) sequence with its context. No quality values exist for individual bases; no much larger clone is one base distant. Thawed, overnight-rested PBMC were stained with GMM-loaded CD1B tetramer, a Live/Dead dye and anti-CD3, then sorted on a FACS Aria II. The CD1B tetramers were loaded with C32 glucose monomycolate that had been purified from Rhodococcus equi. Before cryopreservation, the PBMC used for tetramer sorting had been depleted of CD14-expressing monocytes for a separate study. From each donor, around 100,000 tetramer-negative cells were sorted and were analyzed alongside the tetramer-positive cells. Antigen-specific T cells were sorted from several healthy South African adults using GMM-loaded CD1B tetramers. The germline V gene (reference sequence) gives CDR1 as SEHNR and CDR2 as FQNEAQ. V is reduced by 2 bases and J by 0 bases, leaving a spacing of 14 bases between them. Taken from cysteine to phenylalanine, the CDR3 has 17 residues. CDR3 DNA is the only sequence kept; it has 51 bases, read in frame from the first base.

The data were obtained in a study of T cells in tuberculosis listed by TCRdb under 2018. About the study as a whole: To characterize T cells specific for the mycobacterial lipid antigen glucose monomycolate (GMM), the study used CD1B tetramers together with high-throughput TCR immunosequencing. Here is what the overall study found, with its caveats: T cells that bind the CD1B-GMM tetramer with low affinity may have been missed by the stringent sort gate.

Because TCR-alpha and TCR-beta chains were sequenced unpaired, no information on chain pairing was available. TCR libraries were generated with the immunoSEQ multiplex PCR assay, using TCR-beta and/or TCR-alpha/delta assays for each sample. The amplified TCR libraries were sequenced using the Illumina high-throughput platform. In the source study's methods: Clustering and dimensionality reduction relied on pairwise TCRdist distances among GMM-specific receptors from T cells that were either sorted ex vivo or expanded in vitro. Sequence motifs defined by gene usage and CDR3 content were checked for enrichment by comparing tetramer-positive and tetramer-negative populations. This is the immuneACCESS table as TCRdb keeps it, with only in-frame sequences that have V and J called. A part of the clones is gone; compared with another copy, unresolved V genes explain less than half, and the rest is unexplained. V and J calls and clone size are copied from that table; D and trimming were computed from the DNA. Within this sample are about 54,000 clones, with roughly 88% of them counted one time only. The ten biggest clones cover around a fifth of the sample.

The specimen sequenced was CD1b-GMM tetramer-negative cells sorted from PBMCs. The meaning of the sample's cell subset or site label: T cells not binding CD1B-GMM tetramer, sorted from same donor. In this chain, TRBV7-9 is recombined with TRBJ1-3, with an unclear D gene assignment. This sequence was found in an adult woman with latent tuberculosis. The CDR3 amino acid sequence is: CASSLMRTRSSGNTIYF. The nucleotide sequence reads TGTGCCAGCAGCTTAATGAGGACTCGGAGCTCTGGAAACACCATATATTTT.